Below are 11 T cell receptor beta chains sequenced from a single sample in a study of T cells in Graves' hyperthyroidism and ophthalmopathy. Amplification of TCR beta CDR3 regions used RNA as the template. Carried out on the TCR CDR3, a first-round RT-PCR used the HTBI primer set. One entry per CDR3 protein, called by TCRdb with MiXCR from the multiplex PCR reads. The sample records fewer than 550,000 distinct CDR3 sequences, more than 15% being singletons. Material for sequencing was blood. These TCRs come from a woman younger than 30 with Graves' hyperthyroidism.

Worth noting for this clonotype: One end of the junction fails to match germline, which may point to a read error. The chain combines TRBV11-2 with TRBJ2-1, with D possibly being TRBD1 or TRBD2 (5 bases each). Germline lookup yields CDR1 SGHAT and CDR2 FQNNGV. The CDR3 consists of 18 residues. The CDR3 reads CASSLPPRDRSSYNEQLF. The CDR3 DNA reads as TGTGCCAGCAGCTTACCGCCGAGGGACCGGAGCTCCTACAATGAGCAGCTCTTC.

This clonotype appeared many times. This chain joins TRBV28 and TRBJ2-1, with a tentative D call TRBD2 (5 bases). The V end was cut by 2 bases, the J end by 0 bases, with 11 bases between. The CDR3 has 16 amino acids. CDR1 is MDHEN, CDR2 SYDVKM, per germline. This CDR3 is CASSLETGSSYNEQFF. CDR3 in DNA: TGTGCCAGCAGTTTAGAGACGGGAAGCTCCTACAATGAGCAGTTCTTC. Based on the CDR3 plus reference TRBV28 and TRBJ2-1, the full variable domain is DVKVTQSSRYLVKRTGEKVFLECVQDMDHENMFWYRQDPGLGLRLIYFSYDVKMKEKGDIPEGYSVSREKKERFSLILESASTNQTSMYLCASSLETGSSYNEQFFGPGTRLTVL.

Ten or more counts support this clonotype. This chain joins TRBV12-3 or TRBV12-4 and TRBJ1-5, with a possible D match to TRBD1 (5 bases). V lost 3 bases and J 5 bases, leaving 14 bases between the germline ends. The CDR3 is 15 amino acids. The CDR3 DNA follows: TGTGCCAGCAGTTTGCGGGGGGGATCGTATCAGCCCCAGCATTTT. As protein: CASSLRGGSYQPQHF.

The J gene is TRBJ2-7, the V gene TRBV19; 8 bases line up with TRBD1. Trimming at V came to 4 bases and at J to 6 bases, leaving 11 bases not matched to a gene. CDR3 length equals 15 residues. Germline V lookup: CDR1 LNHDA, CDR2 SQIVND (reference sequence). Written as DNA, the CDR3 is TGTGCCAGTAGTACACCCGGCCAGGGGGCTCCCGAGCAGTACTTC. It yields the protein CASSTPGQGAPEQYF.

At least ten counts were recorded for this clonotype. V usage is TRBV3-1 and J usage is TRBJ2-1; the D gene is possibly TRBD2 (5 bases). Germline lookup yields CDR1 LGHDT and CDR2 YNNKEL (reference sequence). Trimming cost V 0 bases and J 3 bases, with 9 bases left between them. The CDR3 covers 15 residues. The DNA for the CDR3 is TGTGCCAGCAGCCAAGACCCTAGCAGCTACAATGAGCAGTTCTTC. This gives the protein CASSQDPSSYNEQFF.

This clonotype was counted at least ten times. The CDR3: CASSSTGTGTGEKLFF. CDR3 coding DNA: TGTGCCAGCAGTTCCACCGGGACAGGGACGGGTGAAAAACTGTTTTTT. The chain carries TRBV28 and TRBJ1-4; 9 bases align to TRBD1. There are 16 residues in the CDR3. Germline V CDR1 and CDR2: MDHEN, SYDVKM. V lost 4 bases, J lost 7 bases, and 10 bases stayed unmatched.

This clonotype was detected ten times or more. CDR3 in amino acids: CASSPTSGNYEQYF. In nucleotides, the CDR3 is TGTGCCAGCAGTCCAACTAGCGGGAACTACGAGCAGTACTTC. The chain has TRBV2 and TRBJ2-7; 10 bases agree with TRBD2. Per germline, CDR1 SNHLY and CDR2 FYNNEI. The trim removed 5 bases at V and 3 bases at J, leaving 4 bases unmatched. The CDR3 covers 14 residues. Based on the CDR3 plus reference TRBV2 and TRBJ2-7, the full variable domain is EPEVTQTPSHQVTQMGQEVILRCVPISNHLYFYWYRQILGQKVEFLVSFYNNEISEKSEIFDDQFSVERPDGSNFTLKIRSTKLEDSAMYFCASSPTSGNYEQYFGPGTRLTVT.

This clonotype was seen many times. The chain employs TRBV3-1 and TRBJ2-5, with D possibly matching TRBD2 (7 bases). V shed 5 bases and J shed 5 bases, with 18 bases lying between them. Germline assignment: CDR1 LGHDT and CDR2 YNNKEL (reference sequence). The CDR3 spans 15 residues. CDR3 DNA: TGTGCCAGCAGCGTCGGAGGGGGGGCTTTGGAGACCCAGTACTTC. Protein: CASSVGGGALETQYF.

This clonotype was found many times. J is TRBJ1-1 and V is TRBV6-1, with TRBD1 matching 9 bases. Germline V lookup: CDR1 MNHNS, CDR2 SASEGT. V gave up 10 bases and J gave up 4 bases; unmatched junction bases: 13. The length of the CDR3 is 15 residues. The CDR3 nucleotides are TGTGCCACCTCGGGGGACAGGGATCCGGGCACTGAAGCTTTCTTT. Translated: CATSGDRDPGTEAFF.

This chain uses TRBV11-2 with TRBJ2-2; D uncertain. Trimming pared 6 bases from V and 4 bases from J, leaving 9 bases between. The CDR3 sequence is 13 residues long. CDR1 is SGHAT, CDR2 FQNNGV, per germline. Written as DNA, the CDR3 is TGTGCCAGCAGTCCGCCTATCACCGGGGAGCTGTTTTTT. It translates to CASSPPITGELFF.

Note on this clonotype: A read error is possible here, since a much larger clone lies one base away. The J gene is TRBJ1-2, the V gene TRBV3-1, with D perhaps matching TRBD1 (5 bases). This CDR3 contains 15 residues. The V gene's germline CDR1 is LGHDT and CDR2 YNNKEL (reference sequence). Here the CDR3 reads CAGSQGSRAYYGYTF. CDR3 bases: TGTGCCGGCAGCCAAGGATCCAGGGCCTACTATGGCTACACCTTC. Variable domain in full (rest from reference TRBV3-1 and TRBJ1-2): DTAVSQTPKYLVTQMGNDKSIKCEQNLGHDTMYWYKQDSKKFLKIMFSYNNKELIINETVPNRFSPKSPDKAHLNLHINSLELGDSAVYFCAGSQGSRAYYGYTFGSGTRLTVV.